These 30 T cell receptor beta chains came from one sample sequenced in a study of Graves' ophthalmopathy and Graves' hyperthyroidism. TCR beta CDR3 amplification used RNA transcripts. HTBI primers were employed in first-round RT-PCR, then a second-round multiplex PCR followed. Using its own MiXCR run on the multiplex PCR reads, TCRdb lists one record per CDR3 protein. The sample has more than 1,000,000 distinct CDR3 sequences; less than 45% are singletons. Material for sequencing was peripheral blood or thyroid tissue (not recorded which). These receptor sequences come from an adult man with Graves' hyperthyroidism.

This clonotype was picked up many times. This chain connects TRBV20-1 to TRBJ2-5; D is perhaps TRBD2 (7 bases). Per the germline V gene, CDR1 is DFQATT and CDR2 is SNEGSKA (reference sequence). The CDR3 sequence is 14 residues long. The V gene lost 5 bases and the J gene lost 5 bases, with 18 bases spanning the gap. CDR3 protein: CSAGPAGGGETQYF. The DNA of the CDR3 is TGCAGTGCTGGACCGGCTGGCGGGGGCGAGACCCAGTACTTC.

This clonotype was recorded at least ten times. Written as DNA, the CDR3 is TGTGCCAGCAGTTTAACTGGCGGGAGCTCCTACGAGCAGTACTTC. This sequence encodes CASSLTGGSSYEQYF. This chain links TRBV12-3 or TRBV12-4 with TRBJ2-7; 7 nucleotides line up with TRBD2. V lost 2 bases, J lost 0 bases, and 4 bases stayed unmatched. This CDR3 region has 15 residues.

This clonotype was observed many times. This CDR3 is CASSYSPQYF. DNA for the CDR3: TGTGCCAGCAGTTACTCGCCCCAGTACTTC. V is TRBV6-5 and J is TRBJ2-5; no firm D call. This CDR3 spans 10 amino acids. The germline gives CDR1 MNHEY, CDR2 SVGAGI. Trimming pared 0 bases from V and 9 bases from J, leaving 2 bases between.

The gene calls are TRBV10-3 and TRBJ1-1, with 7 nucleotides matching TRBD1. The CDR3 contains 15 residues. J lost 4 bases, V lost 10 bases, and 15 bases had no gene match. CDR1 ENHRY and CDR2 SYGVKD come from the germline V gene. CDR3 region: CASSTGQSRATEAFF. In nucleotides, the CDR3 is TGTGCCAGCAGCACGGGACAGTCCAGGGCCACTGAAGCTTTCTTT.

The chain combines TRBV10-2 with TRBJ2-7, with D tentatively TRBD1 (5 bases). Germline CDR1 WSHSY, CDR2 SAAADI. V was pared by 8 bases and J by 5 bases, with 25 bases between. The CDR3 sequence is 16 residues long. CDR3 nucleotides: TGCGCCAGCGGCCCAGGATCAGGGATTTCAGTCAACGAGCAGTACTTC. As protein: CASGPGSGISVNEQYF.

This clonotype was seen at least ten times. This chain links TRBV7-8 with TRBJ1-3, with unresolved D. CDR3 size: 16 residues. Between the trimmed V and J ends, which lost 3 bases and 0 bases, there was a span of 12 bases. Germline V gene data show CDR1 as SGHVS and CDR2 as FQNEAQ. The CDR3 sequence: CASSLENSFSGNTIYF. In nucleotides, the CDR3 is TGTGCCAGCAGCTTGGAAAATAGCTTCTCTGGAAACACCATATATTTT.

This clonotype has just a few counts. The genes are TRBV11-2 and TRBJ1-5; 10 positions agree with TRBD1. This CDR3 is built from 16 residues. Germline V gene data show CDR1 as SGHAT and CDR2 as FQNNGV. V was pared by 6 bases and J by 4 bases, with 9 bases of the junction left unmatched. The CDR3 DNA follows: TGTGCCAGCAGTCTTGGAGGGACAGGGGAAAATCAGCCCCAGCATTTT. Encoded protein: CASSLGGTGENQPQHF.

The V and J genes are TRBV7-8 and TRBJ2-7; 9 positions match TRBD2. CDR1 and CDR2 (germline): SGHVS, FQNEAQ. The CDR3 loop spans 14 amino acids. With V trimmed by 8 bases and J by 3 bases, 8 bases remained unmatched. CDR3 coding DNA: TGTGCCAGCGTTGCCGCGGGAGGGAACTACGAGCAGTACTTC. Residues: CASVAAGGNYEQYF.

DNA for the CDR3: TGTGCCAGCAGCCCAGGTCGGGGGGGGAACACCGGGGAGCTGTTTTTT. As protein: CASSPGRGGNTGELFF. The chain joins TRBV7-9 to TRBJ2-2; 8 bases map to TRBD2. Per germline, CDR1 SEHNR and CDR2 FQNEAQ (reference sequence). V was pared by 5 bases and J by 1 base, with 6 bases of the junction left unmatched. CDR3 size: 16 residues.

This clonotype was seen many times. V is TRBV20-1 and J is TRBJ1-4, with TRBD1 matching 7 bases. Germline V gives CDR1 DFQATT, CDR2 SNEGSKA (reference sequence). V lost 5 bases, J lost 7 bases, and 19 bases stayed unmatched. The CDR3 extends over 17 amino acids. CDR3 nucleotides: TGCAGTGCTGTCATCATACAGGGACAGTTTGGTAGTGAAAAACTGTTTTTT. Translated: CSAVIIQGQFGSEKLFF.

For this clonotype: The junction differs from germline at one of its ends, possibly a read error. The V call is TRBV7-9, the J call TRBJ2-7; D is perhaps TRBD1 (8 bases). Germline V gene sequence: CDR1 SEHNR, CDR2 FQNEAQ (reference sequence). The CDR3 runs to 14 residues. The CDR3: CASSLAAGDREQYF. DNA for the CDR3: TGCGCCAGCAGCTTGGCCGCGGGGGACAGGGAGCAGTACTTC.

This chain joins TRBV6-5 and TRBJ1-2; no firm D call. In germline, CDR1 is MNHEY, CDR2 SVGAGI. The CDR3 runs 14 residues. V gave up 5 bases and J gave up 4 bases, with 14 bases separating them. CDR3 amino acids: CASSEGPVGYGYTF. The DNA of the CDR3 is TGTGCCAGCAGTGAAGGACCCGTGGGCTATGGCTACACCTTC.

In this sample, this clonotype turned up many times. The chain combines TRBV5-8 with TRBJ1-1, with TRBD1 as a possible D gene (5 bases). CDR3 length: 14 residues. Germline V CDR1 and CDR2: SGHTS, YDEGEE. V gave up 1 base and J gave up 4 bases, with 11 bases separating them. DNA of the CDR3: TGTGCCAGCAGCTTGTCCAGGGCTAGCACTGAAGCTTTCTTT. It codes for CASSLSRASTEAFF.

This clonotype was counted ten times or more. This chain joins TRBV5-1 and TRBJ2-2, with D tentatively TRBD2 (6 bases). The V end was cut by 1 base, the J end by 1 base, with 8 bases between. The CDR3 runs 15 residues. In germline, CDR1 is SGHRS, CDR2 YFSETQ. In nucleotides, the CDR3 is TGCGCCAGCAGCTTGACGGGGGAGAACACCGGGGAGCTGTTTTTT. It is translated as CASSLTGENTGELFF.

J is TRBJ1-5 and V is TRBV6-6; D might be TRBD1 (5 bases). V lost 4 bases, J lost 2 bases, and 18 bases lay in between. CDR1 is MNHNY, CDR2 SVGAGI, per germline (reference sequence). CDR3 length equals 17 residues. The CDR3 spells CASSWDVGTAGNQPQHF. CDR3 sequence (DNA): TGTGCCAGCAGTTGGGACGTCGGGACCGCGGGCAATCAGCCCCAGCATTTT.

The chain employs TRBV6-5 and TRBJ1-2; 7 bases are shared with TRBD1. After removal of 6 bases from V and 7 bases from J, the junction contained 11 bases not matched to a gene. The CDR3 totals 14 residues. Germline values: CDR1 MNHEY, CDR2 SVGAGI. In DNA, the CDR3 is TGTGCCAGCAGGGATACAGGGGAATGGGGTGGCTACACCTTC. This codes for CASRDTGEWGGYTF.

The sample holds a few counts of this clonotype. This chain connects TRBV12-3 or TRBV12-4 to TRBJ1-2, with D hard to call. This CDR3 comprises 14 residues. V shed 5 bases and J shed 3 bases, with 13 bases lying between them. The CDR3 nucleotides read TGTGCCAGCAGTAGGGTCTTCCTTGACTATGGCTACACCTTC. Encoded protein: CASSRVFLDYGYTF.

This clonotype was found many times. The rearrangement joins TRBV7-2 to TRBJ2-7; 9 nucleotides line up with TRBD2. This CDR3 is 14 amino acids long. J was trimmed by 2 bases and V by 3 bases; bases with no gene match: 2. CDR1 and CDR2 from the germline V gene are SGHTA and FQGNSA. The CDR3 DNA is TGTGCCAGCAGCTTCGCGGGAGGGCCCTACGAGCAGTACTTC. Encoded protein: CASSFAGGPYEQYF.

To note about this clonotype: The conserved final phenylalanine or tryptophan is absent from the CDR3, which likely points to a read error. This chain uses TRBV15 with TRBJ1-6; TRBD1 aligns across 7 bases. The CDR3 runs 13 residues. Germline V gives CDR1 LNHNV, CDR2 YYDKDF (reference sequence). V lost 0 bases and J lost 15; bases outside the gene matches: 5. The CDR3 here is CATSREGQAVLHL. The CDR3 nucleotides read TGTGCCACCAGCAGAGAAGGACAGGCGGTCCTCCACCTT.

This clonotype appeared a few times. This chain links TRBV20-1 with TRBJ1-5, with 9 bases that match TRBD1. CDR1 is DFQATT, CDR2 SNEGSKA, per germline (reference sequence). The length of the CDR3 is 14 residues. J lost 2 bases, V lost 1 base, and 0 bases had no gene match. CDR3 sequence: CSARGTGGNQPQHF. The CDR3 DNA reads TGCAGTGCTAGAGGGACAGGGGGCAATCAGCCCCAGCATTTT.

With respect to this clonotype: The limits of the CDR3 on the DNA are not certain, so only TCRdb's listed CDR3 is given. The chain links TRBV25-1 to TRBJ2-2; the D segment call TRBD2 is taken from the table without a DNA check. Counting both end residues, the CDR3 totals 15 amino acids. The V gene's germline CDR1 is MGHDK and CDR2 SYGVNS. The CDR3 protein is CASSGRAGSPGSCFF.

V is TRBV10-2 and J is TRBJ2-7; D gene unclear. Between the trimmed V and J ends, which lost 0 bases and 4 bases, there was a span of 7 bases. The germline gives CDR1 WSHSY, CDR2 SAAADI. The CDR3 covers 13 residues. In DNA, the CDR3 is TGCGCCAGCAGTGAGTCGGAGAGGTACGAGCAGTACTTC. This encodes CASSESERYEQYF.

Ten or more counts support this clonotype. CDR3 nucleotides: TGTGCCAGCAGTTTTTTGGGGGCGTCCTACGAGCAGTACTTC. Amino acids: CASSFLGASYEQYF. This chain links TRBV12-3 or TRBV12-4 with TRBJ2-7; D may be TRBD1 (6 bases). This CDR3 has 14 amino acids. Trimming stripped 3 bases from V and 1 base from J, with 10 bases between.

This clonotype was seen repeatedly, ten times or more. The rearrangement links TRBV12-3 or TRBV12-4 to TRBJ1-2; 10 bases are shared with TRBD1. V was clipped by 7 bases and J by 6 bases; unmatched bases: 8. The CDR3 covers 14 residues. In DNA, the CDR3 is TGTGCCAGCACTACCGTCGGGACAGGGGATGGCTACACCTTC. Protein sequence: CASTTVGTGDGYTF.

As to this clonotype: This could be a read error, since a much larger clone is one nucleotide away. CDR3 nucleotide sequence: TGTGCCAGCAGCCAAGAGGATGGCTACACCTTC. Its translation is CASSQEDGYTF. The chain employs TRBV7-2 and TRBJ1-2; D remains ambiguous. CDR1 and CDR2 (germline): SGHTA, FQGNSA. The CDR3 consists of 11 residues. Trimming took 5 bases from V and 6 from J, leaving 7 bases between them.

Here the CDR3 reads CASSPLDSIESPLHF. The CDR3 DNA reads as TGTGCCAGCTCACCGCTCGACAGCATCGAATCACCCCTCCACTTT. The V and J genes are TRBV7-3 and TRBJ1-6; tentatively, D is TRBD1 (5 bases). Germline CDR1 reads SGHTA; CDR2 reads FQGTGA. V lost 8 bases to trimming and J lost 10 bases, with 21 bases between them. The CDR3 length is 15 residues.

V gene TRBV29-1 combines with J gene TRBJ2-5; D may be TRBD2 (6 bases). Germline lookup yields CDR1 SQVTM and CDR2 ANQGSEA. Trimming took 6 bases from V and 4 from J, leaving 12 bases between them. The CDR3 extends over 12 amino acids. CDR3 sequence (DNA): TGCAGCGTAGGAACTAGCAGAGAGACCCAGTACTTC. Protein: CSVGTSRETQYF.

Many counts were recorded for this clonotype. V gene TRBV7-2 combines with J gene TRBJ2-7; D not certain. The CDR3 runs 13 residues. V lost 3 bases and J 6 bases, leaving 12 bases between the germline ends. CDR1 and CDR2 from the germline V gene are SGHTA and FQGNSA. The CDR3 reads CASSFGLVGEQYF. CDR3 DNA sequence: TGTGCCAGCAGCTTTGGGCTAGTCGGCGAGCAGTACTTC.

This clonotype was seen ten or more times. The rearrangement uses TRBV19 and TRBJ2-5, with 7 positions matching TRBD1. CDR1 LNHDA and CDR2 SQIVND come from the germline V gene (reference sequence). The CDR3 consists of 13 residues. The junction had 4 bases not matched to a gene; V was cut back by 7 bases and J by 2 bases. The CDR3 nucleotides are TGTGCCAGTACCAGGGACAGTCAAGAGACCCAGTACTTC. Residues: CASTRDSQETQYF.

This clonotype turned up a few times. The V and J genes are TRBV7-9 and TRBJ1-1, with a possible D match to TRBD1 (5 bases). V shed 5 bases and J shed 2 bases, with 15 bases lying between them. The V gene's germline CDR1 is SEHNR and CDR2 FQNEAQ (reference sequence). There are 15 residues in the CDR3. This CDR3 reads CASSHWTKPNTEAFF. In DNA, the CDR3 is TGTGCCAGCAGCCACTGGACAAAGCCTAACACTGAAGCTTTCTTT.